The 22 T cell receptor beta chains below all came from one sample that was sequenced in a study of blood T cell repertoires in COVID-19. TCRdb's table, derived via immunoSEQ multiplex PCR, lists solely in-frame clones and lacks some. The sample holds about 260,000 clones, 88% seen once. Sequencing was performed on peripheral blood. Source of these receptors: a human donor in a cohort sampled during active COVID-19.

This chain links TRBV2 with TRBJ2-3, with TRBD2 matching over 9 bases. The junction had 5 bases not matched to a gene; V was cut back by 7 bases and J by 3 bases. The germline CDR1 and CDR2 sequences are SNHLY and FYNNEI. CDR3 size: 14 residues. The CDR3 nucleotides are TGTGCCAGCACGTGGCGGGGGGGAACAGATACGCAGTATTTT. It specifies CASTWRGGTDTQYF.

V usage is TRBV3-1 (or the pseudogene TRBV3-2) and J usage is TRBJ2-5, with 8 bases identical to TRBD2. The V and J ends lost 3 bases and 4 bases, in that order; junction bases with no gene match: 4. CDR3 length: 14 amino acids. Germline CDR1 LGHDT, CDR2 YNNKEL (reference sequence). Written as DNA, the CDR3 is TGTGCCAGCAGCCAGCGGGGGGCGGGAGAGACCCAGTACTTC. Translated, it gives CASSQRGAGETQYF.

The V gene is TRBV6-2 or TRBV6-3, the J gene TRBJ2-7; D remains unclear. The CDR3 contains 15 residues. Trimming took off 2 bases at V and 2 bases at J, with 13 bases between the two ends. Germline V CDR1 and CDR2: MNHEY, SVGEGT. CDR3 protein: CASSYHYDSAYEQYF. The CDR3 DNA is TGTGCCAGCAGTTACCATTATGACTCCGCCTACGAGCAGTACTTC.

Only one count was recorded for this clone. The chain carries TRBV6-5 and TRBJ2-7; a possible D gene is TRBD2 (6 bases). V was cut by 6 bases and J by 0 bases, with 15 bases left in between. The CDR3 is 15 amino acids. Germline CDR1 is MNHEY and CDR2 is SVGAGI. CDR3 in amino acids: CASRSLARSSYEQYF. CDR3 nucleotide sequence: TGTGCCAGCAGATCTCTAGCGCGTAGCTCCTACGAGCAGTACTTC.

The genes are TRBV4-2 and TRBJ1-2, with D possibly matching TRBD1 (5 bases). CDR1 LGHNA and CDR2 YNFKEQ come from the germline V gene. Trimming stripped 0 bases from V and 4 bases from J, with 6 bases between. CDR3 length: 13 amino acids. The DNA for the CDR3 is TGTGCCAGCAGCCAAGAGGGGGGCTATGGCTACACCTTC. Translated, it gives CASSQEGGYGYTF.

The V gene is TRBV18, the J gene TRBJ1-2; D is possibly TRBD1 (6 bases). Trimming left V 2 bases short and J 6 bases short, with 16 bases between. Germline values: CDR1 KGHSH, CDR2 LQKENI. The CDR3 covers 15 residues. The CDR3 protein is CASSPIGLTGHGYTF. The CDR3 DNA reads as TGTGCCAGCTCACCAATTGGGTTGACAGGTCATGGCTACACCTTC.

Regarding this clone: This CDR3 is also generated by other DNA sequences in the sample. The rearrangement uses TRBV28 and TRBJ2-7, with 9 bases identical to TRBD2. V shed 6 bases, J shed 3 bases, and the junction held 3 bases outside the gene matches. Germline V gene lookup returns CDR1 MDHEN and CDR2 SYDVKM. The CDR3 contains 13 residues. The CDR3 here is CASRGSGSYEQYF. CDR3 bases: TGTGCCAGCAGGGGTAGCGGGAGCTACGAGCAGTACTTC.

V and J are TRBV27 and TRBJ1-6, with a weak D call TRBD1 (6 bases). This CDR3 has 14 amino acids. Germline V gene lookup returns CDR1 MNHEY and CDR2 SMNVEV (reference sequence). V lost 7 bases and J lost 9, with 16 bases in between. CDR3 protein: CASTQRGGTSPLHF. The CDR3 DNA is TGTGCCAGCACCCAAAGGGGGGGAACTTCACCCCTCCACTTT.

The CDR3 loop is CSALLTDTQYF. The CDR3 DNA is TGCAGTGCTCTCCTAACAGATACGCAGTATTTT. The chain links TRBV20-1 to TRBJ2-3; D is undetermined. Germline CDR1 DFQATT, CDR2 SNEGSKA (reference sequence). Trimming cost V 5 bases and J 3 bases, with 6 bases left between them. The CDR3 extends over 11 amino acids.

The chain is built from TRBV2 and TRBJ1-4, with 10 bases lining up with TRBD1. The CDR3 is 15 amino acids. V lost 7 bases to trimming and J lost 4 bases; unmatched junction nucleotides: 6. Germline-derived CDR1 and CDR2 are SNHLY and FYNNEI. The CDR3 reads CASTDRGRGNEKLFF. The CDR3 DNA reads TGTGCCAGCACAGACAGGGGGCGAGGTAATGAAAAACTGTTTTTT.

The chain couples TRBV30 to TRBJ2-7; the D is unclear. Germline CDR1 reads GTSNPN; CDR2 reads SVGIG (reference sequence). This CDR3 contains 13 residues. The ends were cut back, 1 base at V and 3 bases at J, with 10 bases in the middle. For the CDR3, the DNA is TGTGCCTGGAGTGGCAGTTACAGCTACGAGCAGTACTTC. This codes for CAWSGSYSYEQYF.

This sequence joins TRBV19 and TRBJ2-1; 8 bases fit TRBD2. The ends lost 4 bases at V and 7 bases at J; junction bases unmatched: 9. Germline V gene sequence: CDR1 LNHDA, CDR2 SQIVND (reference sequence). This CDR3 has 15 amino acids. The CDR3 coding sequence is TGTGCCAGTAGTAGGATATTAGCGGGACCTAATGAGCAGTTCTTC. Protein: CASSRILAGPNEQFF.

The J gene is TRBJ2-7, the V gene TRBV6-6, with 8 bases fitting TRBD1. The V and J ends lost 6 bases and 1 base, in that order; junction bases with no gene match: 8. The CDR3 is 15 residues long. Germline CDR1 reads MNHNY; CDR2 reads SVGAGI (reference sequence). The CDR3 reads CASSQGDRLSYEQYF. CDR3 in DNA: TGTGCCAGCAGCCAGGGGGACAGGCTATCCTACGAGCAGTACTTC.

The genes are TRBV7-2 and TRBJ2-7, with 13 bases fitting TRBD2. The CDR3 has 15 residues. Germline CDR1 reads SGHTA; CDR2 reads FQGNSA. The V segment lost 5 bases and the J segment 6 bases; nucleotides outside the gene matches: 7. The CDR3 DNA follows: TGTGCCAGCAGCCACGGACTAGCGGGAGTCCCCGAGCAGTACTTC. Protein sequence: CASSHGLAGVPEQYF.

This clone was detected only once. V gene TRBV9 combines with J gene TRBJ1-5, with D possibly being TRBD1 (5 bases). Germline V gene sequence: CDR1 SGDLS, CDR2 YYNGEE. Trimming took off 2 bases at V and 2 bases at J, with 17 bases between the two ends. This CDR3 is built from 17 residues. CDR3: CASSVGMGHFGNQPQHF. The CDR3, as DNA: TGTGCCAGCAGCGTGGGGATGGGGCATTTTGGCAATCAGCCCCAGCATTTT.

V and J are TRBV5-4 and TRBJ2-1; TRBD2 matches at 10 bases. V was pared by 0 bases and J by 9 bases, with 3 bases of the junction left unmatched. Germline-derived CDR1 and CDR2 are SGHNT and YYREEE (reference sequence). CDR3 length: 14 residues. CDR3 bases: TGTGCCAGCAGCTTGGAGCGGGAGGGCGGTGAGCAGTTCTTC. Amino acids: CASSLEREGGEQFF.

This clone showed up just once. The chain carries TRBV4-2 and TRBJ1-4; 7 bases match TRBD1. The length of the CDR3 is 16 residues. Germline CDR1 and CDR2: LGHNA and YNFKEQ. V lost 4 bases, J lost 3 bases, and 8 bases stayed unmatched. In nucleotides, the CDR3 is TGTGCCAGCAGCCCGACGGCGGGACAGCCTAATGAAAAACTGTTTTTT. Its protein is CASSPTAGQPNEKLFF.

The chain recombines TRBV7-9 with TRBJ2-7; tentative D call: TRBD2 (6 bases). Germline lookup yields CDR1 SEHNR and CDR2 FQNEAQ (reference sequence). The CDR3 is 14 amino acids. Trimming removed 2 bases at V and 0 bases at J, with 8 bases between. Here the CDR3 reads CASSLIADSYEQYF. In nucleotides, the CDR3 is TGTGCCAGCAGCTTAATAGCGGACTCCTACGAGCAGTACTTC.

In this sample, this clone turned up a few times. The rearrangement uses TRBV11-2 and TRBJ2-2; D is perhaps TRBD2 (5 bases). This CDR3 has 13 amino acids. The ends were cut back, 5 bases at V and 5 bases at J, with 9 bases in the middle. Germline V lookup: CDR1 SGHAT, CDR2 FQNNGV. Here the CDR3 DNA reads TGTGCCAGCAGCCCTAGCTTGACCGGGGAGCTGTTTTTT. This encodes CASSPSLTGELFF. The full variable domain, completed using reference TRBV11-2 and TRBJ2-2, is EAGVAQSPRYKIIEKRQSVAFWCNPISGHATLYWYQQILGQGPKLLIQFQNNGVVDDSQLPKDRFSAERLKGVDSTLKIQPAKLEDSAVYLCASSPSLTGELFFGEGSRLTVL.

The CDR3, as DNA: TGTGCCAGCAGCCCCCGTGGGGCTAGTACCTACGAGCAGTACTTC. Translating gives CASSPRGASTYEQYF. The V call is TRBV27, the J call TRBJ2-7; D is perhaps TRBD1 (5 bases). Per germline, CDR1 MNHEY and CDR2 SMNVEV (reference sequence). The ends were cut back, 6 bases at V and 2 bases at J, with 17 bases in the middle. The CDR3 sequence is 15 residues long.

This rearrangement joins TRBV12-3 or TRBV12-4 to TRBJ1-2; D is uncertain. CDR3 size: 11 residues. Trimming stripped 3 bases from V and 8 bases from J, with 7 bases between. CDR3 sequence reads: CASSFLDGYTF. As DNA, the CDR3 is TGTGCCAGCAGTTTTCTAGACGGCTACACCTTC.

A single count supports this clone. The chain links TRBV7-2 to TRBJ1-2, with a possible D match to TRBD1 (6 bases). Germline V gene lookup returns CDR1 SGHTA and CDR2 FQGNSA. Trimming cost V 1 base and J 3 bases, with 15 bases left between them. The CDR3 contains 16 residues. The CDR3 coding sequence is TGTGCCAGCAGCTTAGGACAGGTTATCTCTGACTATGGCTACACCTTC. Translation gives CASSLGQVISDYGYTF. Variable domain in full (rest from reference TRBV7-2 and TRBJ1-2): GAGVSQSPSNKVTEKGKDVELRCDPISGHTALYWYRQSLGQGLEFLIYFQGNSAPDKSGLPSDRFSAERTGGSVSTLTIQRTQQEDSAVYLCASSLGQVISDYGYTFGSGTRLTVV.